The subject of this entry is one T cell receptor beta chain. A read error may produce the germline difference seen at one junction end. Sequencing was performed with immunoSEQ multiplex PCR; in TCRdb, only in-frame clones are kept and a portion is missing. The table records some 120,000 clones, nearly 90% of them present only once. The data were taken from a study of control samples from healthy donors and cancer patients. The germline V gene encodes CDR1 SGDLS and CDR2 YYNGEE. This CDR3 spans 15 amino acids. This receptor was obtained from a man in his fifties or sixties in good health. Sequences were obtained from blood. The gene calls are TRBV9 and TRBJ2-2; possible D gene TRBD2, 6 bases. This CDR3 reads CASGVGTSSTGELFF. The DNA of the CDR3 is TGTGCCAGCGGCGTCGGAACTAGCTCTACCGGGGAGCTGTTTTTT.